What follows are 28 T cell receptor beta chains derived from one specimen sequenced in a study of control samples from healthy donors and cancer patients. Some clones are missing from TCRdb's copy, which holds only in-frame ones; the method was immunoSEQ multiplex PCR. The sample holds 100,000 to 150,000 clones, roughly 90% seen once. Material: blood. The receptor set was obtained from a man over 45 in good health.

In nucleotides, the CDR3 is TGTGCCAGCAGTTACTCCTGGGAGGGGACCTATGGCTACACCTTC. Translating it yields CASSYSWEGTYGYTF. The chain combines TRBV6-5 with TRBJ1-2; D might be TRBD1 (5 bases). This CDR3 has 15 residues. The V end lost 0 bases, the J end lost 4 bases, and 12 bases lay between the germline ends. Looked up from germline, CDR1 is MNHEY and CDR2 is SVGAGI.

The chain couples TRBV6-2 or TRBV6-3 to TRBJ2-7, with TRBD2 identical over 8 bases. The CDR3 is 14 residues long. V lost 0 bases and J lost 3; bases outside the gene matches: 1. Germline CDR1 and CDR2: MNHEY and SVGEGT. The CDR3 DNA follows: TGTGCCAGCAGTTACTCCAGCGGGGGCTACGAGCAGTACTTC. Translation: CASSYSSGGYEQYF.

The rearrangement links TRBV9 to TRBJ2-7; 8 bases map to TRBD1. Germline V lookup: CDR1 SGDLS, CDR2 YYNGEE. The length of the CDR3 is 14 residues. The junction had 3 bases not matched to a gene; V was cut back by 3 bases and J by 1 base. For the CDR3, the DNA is TGTGCCAGCAGCGCCCGGACAGGGTCCTACGAGCAGTACTTC. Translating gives CASSARTGSYEQYF.

Written as DNA, the CDR3 is TGTGCCAGCAGCCCTCAAGGGAGGCTTAACTATGGCTACACCTTC. Amino acids: CASSPQGRLNYGYTF. The V and J genes are TRBV7-9 and TRBJ1-2; no clear D. Trimming cost V 5 bases and J 1 base, with 14 bases left between them. The CDR3 loop spans 15 amino acids. The germline V gene has CDR1 SEHNR and CDR2 FQNEAQ (reference sequence).

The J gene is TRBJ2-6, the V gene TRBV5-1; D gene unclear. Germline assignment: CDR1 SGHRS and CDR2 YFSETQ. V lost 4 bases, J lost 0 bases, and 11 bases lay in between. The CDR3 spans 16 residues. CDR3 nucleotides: TGCGCCAGCAGCCCTCAAGGAACCTCTGGGGCCAACGTCCTGACTTTC. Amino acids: CASSPQGTSGANVLTF.

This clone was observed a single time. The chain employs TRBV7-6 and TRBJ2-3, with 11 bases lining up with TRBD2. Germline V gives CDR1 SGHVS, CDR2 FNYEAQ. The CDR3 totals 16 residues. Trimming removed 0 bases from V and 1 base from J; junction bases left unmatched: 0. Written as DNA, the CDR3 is TGTGCCAGCAGCTTAGCGACTAGCGGGGGCACAGATACGCAGTATTTT. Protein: CASSLATSGGTDTQYF.

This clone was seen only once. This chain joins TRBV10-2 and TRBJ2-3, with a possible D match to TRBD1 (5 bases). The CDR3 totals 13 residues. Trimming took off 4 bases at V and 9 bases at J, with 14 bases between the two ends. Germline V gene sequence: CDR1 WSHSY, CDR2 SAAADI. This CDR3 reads CASSAHVPGTQYF. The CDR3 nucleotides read TGCGCCAGCAGTGCCCACGTCCCAGGGACGCAGTATTTT.

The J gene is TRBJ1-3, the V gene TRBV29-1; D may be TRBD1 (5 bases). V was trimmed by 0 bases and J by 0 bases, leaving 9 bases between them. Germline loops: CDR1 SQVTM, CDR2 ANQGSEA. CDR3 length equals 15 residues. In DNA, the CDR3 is TGCAGCGTTGAAGATGACAGTAACTCTGGAAACACCATATATTTT. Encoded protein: CSVEDDSNSGNTIYF.

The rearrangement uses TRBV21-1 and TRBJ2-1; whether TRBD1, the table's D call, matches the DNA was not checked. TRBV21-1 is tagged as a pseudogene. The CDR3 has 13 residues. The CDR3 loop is CASSKGDTHEQFF. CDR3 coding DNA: TGTGCCAGCAGCAAAGGGGACACTCATGAGCAGTTCTTC.

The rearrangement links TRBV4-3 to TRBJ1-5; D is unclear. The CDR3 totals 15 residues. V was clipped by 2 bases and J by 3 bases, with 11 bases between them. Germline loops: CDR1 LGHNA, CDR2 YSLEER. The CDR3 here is CASSQYSNHNQPQHF. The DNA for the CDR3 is TGCGCCAGCAGCCAATACAGCAATCACAATCAGCCCCAGCATTTT.

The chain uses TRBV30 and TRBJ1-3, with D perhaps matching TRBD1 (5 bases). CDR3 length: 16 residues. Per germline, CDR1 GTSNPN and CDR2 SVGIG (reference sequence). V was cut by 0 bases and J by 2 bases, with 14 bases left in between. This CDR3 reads CAWSVGTGVAGNTIYF. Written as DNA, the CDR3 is TGTGCCTGGAGTGTAGGGACGGGGGTGGCTGGAAACACCATATATTTT.

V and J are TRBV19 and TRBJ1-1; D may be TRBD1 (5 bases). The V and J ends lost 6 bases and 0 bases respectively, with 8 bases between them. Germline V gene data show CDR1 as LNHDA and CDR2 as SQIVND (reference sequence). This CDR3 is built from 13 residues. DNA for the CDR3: TGTGCCAGTAGCGGACATATGAACACTGAAGCTTTCTTT. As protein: CASSGHMNTEAFF.

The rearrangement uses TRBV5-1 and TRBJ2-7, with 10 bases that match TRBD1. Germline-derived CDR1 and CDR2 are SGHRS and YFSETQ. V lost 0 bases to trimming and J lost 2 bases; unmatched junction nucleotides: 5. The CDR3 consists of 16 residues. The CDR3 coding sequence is TGCGCCAGCAGCTTGGCCGGGACAGGGGCAACCTACGAGCAGTACTTC. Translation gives CASSLAGTGATYEQYF.

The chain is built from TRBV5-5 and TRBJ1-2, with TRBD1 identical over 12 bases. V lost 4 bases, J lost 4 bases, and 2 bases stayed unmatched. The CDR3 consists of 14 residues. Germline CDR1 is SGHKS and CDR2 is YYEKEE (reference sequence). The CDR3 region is CASSAGQGAYGYTF. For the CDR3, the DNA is TGTGCCAGCAGCGCGGGACAGGGGGCCTATGGCTACACCTTC. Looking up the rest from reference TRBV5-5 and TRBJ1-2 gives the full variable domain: DAGVTQSPTHLIKTRGQQVTLRCSPISGHKSVSWYQQVLGQGPQFIFQYYEKEERGRGNFPDRFSARQFPNYSSELNVNALLLGDSALYLCASSAGQGAYGYTFGSGTRLTVV.

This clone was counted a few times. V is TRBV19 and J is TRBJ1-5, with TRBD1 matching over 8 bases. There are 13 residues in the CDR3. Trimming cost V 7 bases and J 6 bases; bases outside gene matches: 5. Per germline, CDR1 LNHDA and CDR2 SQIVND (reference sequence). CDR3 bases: TGTGCCAGTACCCAGGGGGCAGGTCAGCCCCAGCATTTT. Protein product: CASTQGAGQPQHF.

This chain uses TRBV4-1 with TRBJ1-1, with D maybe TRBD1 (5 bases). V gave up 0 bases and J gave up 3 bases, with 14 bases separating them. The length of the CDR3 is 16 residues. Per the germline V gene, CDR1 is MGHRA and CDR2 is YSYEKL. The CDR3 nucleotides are TGCGCCAGCAGCCAAGACGCAGGGTGGATGGACACTGAAGCTTTCTTT. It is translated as CASSQDAGWMDTEAFF.

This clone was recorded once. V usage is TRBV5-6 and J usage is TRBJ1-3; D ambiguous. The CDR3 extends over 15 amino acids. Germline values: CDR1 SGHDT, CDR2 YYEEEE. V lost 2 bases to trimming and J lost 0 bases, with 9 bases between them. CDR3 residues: CASSFRANSGNTIYF. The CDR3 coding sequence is TGTGCCAGCAGCTTTCGAGCAAACTCTGGAAACACCATATATTTT.

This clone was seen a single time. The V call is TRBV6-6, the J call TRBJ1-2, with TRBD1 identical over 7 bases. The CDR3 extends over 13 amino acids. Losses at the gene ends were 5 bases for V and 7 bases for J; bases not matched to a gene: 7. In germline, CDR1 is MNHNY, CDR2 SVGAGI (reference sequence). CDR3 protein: CASSLLTGTGYTF. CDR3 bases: TGTGCCAGCAGTCTACTGACAGGGACTGGCTACACCTTC.

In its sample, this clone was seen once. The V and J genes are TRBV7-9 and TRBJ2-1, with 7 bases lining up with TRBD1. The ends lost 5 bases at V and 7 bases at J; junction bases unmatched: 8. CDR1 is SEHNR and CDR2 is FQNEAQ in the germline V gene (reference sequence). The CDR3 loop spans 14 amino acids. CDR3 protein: CASSTLQGKNEQFF. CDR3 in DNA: TGTGCCAGCAGCACCTTACAGGGGAAGAATGAGCAGTTCTTC.

CDR3 sequence: CASSAGLAANGYTF. For the CDR3, the DNA is TGCGCCAGCAGCGCGGGTCTTGCGGCGAATGGCTACACCTTC. The V call is TRBV5-1, the J call TRBJ1-2; the D is unclear. The CDR3 extends over 14 amino acids. Germline V gene sequence: CDR1 SGHRS, CDR2 YFSETQ. V was pared by 4 bases and J by 6 bases, with 16 bases between.

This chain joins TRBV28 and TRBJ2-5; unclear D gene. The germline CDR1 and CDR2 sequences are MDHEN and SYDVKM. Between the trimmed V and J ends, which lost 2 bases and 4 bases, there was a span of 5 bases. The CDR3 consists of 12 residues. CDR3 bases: TGTGCCAGCAGTTTAGGTGCAGAGACCCAGTACTTC. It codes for CASSLGAETQYF.

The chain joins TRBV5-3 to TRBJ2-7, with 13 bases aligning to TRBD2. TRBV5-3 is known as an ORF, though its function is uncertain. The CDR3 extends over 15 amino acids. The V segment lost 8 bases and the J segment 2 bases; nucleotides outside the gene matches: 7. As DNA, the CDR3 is TGTGCCAGTCAGCCCGGGACTAGCGGGGCCTACGAGCAGTACTTC. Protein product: CASQPGTSGAYEQYF.

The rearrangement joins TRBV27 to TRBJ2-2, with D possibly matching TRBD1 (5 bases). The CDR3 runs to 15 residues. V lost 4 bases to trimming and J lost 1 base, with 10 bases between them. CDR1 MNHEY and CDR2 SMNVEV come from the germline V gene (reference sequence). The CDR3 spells CASSSWTLNTGELFF. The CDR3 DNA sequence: TGTGCCAGCAGTTCCTGGACACTGAACACCGGGGAGCTGTTTTTT.

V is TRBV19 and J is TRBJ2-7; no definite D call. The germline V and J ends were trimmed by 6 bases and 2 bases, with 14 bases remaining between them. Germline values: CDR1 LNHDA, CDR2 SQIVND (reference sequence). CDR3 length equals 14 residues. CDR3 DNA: TGTGCCAGTAGCTCCTGGCAGGCAACCTACGAGCAGTACTTC. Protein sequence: CASSSWQATYEQYF.

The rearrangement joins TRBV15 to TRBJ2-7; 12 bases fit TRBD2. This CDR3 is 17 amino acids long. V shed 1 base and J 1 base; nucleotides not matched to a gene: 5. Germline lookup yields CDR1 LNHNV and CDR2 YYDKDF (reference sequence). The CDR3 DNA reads TGTGCCACCAGCAGAGTGGCTAGCGGGGGGGCTTCCTACGAGCAGTACTTC. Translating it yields CATSRVASGGASYEQYF.

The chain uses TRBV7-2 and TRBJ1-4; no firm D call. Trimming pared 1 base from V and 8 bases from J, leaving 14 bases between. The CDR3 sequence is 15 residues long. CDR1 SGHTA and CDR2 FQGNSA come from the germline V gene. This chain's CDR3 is CASSLVGATGEKLFF. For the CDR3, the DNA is TGTGCCAGCAGCTTAGTGGGTGCAACGGGGGAAAAACTGTTTTTT.

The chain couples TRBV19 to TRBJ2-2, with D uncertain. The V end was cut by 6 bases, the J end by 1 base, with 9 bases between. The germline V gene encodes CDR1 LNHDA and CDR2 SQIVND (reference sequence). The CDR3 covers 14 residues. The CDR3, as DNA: TGTGCCAGTAGATGGCGGCAGAACACCGGGGAGCTGTTTTTT. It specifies CASRWRQNTGELFF.

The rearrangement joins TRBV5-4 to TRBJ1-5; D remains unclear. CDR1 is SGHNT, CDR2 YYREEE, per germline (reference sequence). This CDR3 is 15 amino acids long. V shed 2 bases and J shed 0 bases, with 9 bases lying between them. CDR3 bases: TGTGCCAGCAGCTTTGGGGTCGATAGCAATCAGCCCCAGCATTTT. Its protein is CASSFGVDSNQPQHF.